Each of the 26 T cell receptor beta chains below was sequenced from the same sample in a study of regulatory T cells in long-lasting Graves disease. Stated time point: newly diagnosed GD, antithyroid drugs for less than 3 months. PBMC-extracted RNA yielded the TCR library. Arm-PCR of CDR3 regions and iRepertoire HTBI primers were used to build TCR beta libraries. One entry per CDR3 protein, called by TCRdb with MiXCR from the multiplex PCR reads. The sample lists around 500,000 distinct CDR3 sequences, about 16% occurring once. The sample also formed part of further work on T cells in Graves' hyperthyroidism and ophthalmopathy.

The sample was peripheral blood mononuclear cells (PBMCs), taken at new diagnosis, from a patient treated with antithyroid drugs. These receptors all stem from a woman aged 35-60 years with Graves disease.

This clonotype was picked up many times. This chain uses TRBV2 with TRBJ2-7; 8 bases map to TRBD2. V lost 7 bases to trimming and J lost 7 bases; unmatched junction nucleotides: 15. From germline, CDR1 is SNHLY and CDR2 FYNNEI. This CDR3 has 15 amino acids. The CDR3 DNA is TGTGCCAGCAAACGGGAGGGGCGCTTACCGGGGGAGCAGTACTTC. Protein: CASKREGRLPGEQYF. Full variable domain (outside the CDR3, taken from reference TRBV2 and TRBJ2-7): EPEVTQTPSHQVTQMGQEVILRCVPISNHLYFYWYRQILGQKVEFLVSFYNNEISEKSEIFDDQFSVERPDGSNFTLKIRSTKLEDSAMYFCASKREGRLPGEQYFGPGTRLTVT.

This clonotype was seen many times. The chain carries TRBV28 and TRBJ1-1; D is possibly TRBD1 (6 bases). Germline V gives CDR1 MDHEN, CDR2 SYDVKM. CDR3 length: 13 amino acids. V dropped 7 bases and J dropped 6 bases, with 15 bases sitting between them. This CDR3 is CASNPRGGPEAFF. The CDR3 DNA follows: TGTGCCAGCAATCCCCGTGGGGGCCCTGAAGCTTTCTTT.

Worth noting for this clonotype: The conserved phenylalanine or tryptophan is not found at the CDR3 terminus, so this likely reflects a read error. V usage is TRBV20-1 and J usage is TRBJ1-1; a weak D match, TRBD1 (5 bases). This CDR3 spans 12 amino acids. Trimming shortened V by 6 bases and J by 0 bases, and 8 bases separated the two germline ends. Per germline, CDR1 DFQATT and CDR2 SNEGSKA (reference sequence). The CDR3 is CSAPGLNTEAFI. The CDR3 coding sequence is TGCAGTGCCCCGGGACTGAACACTGAAGCTTTCATT.

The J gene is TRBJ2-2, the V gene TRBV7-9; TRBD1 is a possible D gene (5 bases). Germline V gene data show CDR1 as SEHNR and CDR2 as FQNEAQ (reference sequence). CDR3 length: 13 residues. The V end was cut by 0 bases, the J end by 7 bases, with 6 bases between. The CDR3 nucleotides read TGTGCCAGCAGCTTAGCTACAGGCGGGGAGCTGTTTTTT. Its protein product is CASSLATGGELFF.

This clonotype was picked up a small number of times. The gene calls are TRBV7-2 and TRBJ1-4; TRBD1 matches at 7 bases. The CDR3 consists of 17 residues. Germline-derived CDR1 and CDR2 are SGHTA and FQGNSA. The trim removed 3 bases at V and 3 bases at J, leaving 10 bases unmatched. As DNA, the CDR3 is TGTGCCAGCAGCTTGGACAGGCCGGGATCGGCTAATGAAAAACTGTTTTTT. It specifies CASSLDRPGSANEKLFF.

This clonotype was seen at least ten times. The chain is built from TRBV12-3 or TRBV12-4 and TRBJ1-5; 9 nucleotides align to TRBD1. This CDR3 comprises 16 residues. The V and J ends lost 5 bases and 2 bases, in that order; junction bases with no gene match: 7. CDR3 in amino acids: CASSRGQGIGNQPQHF. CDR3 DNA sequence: TGTGCCAGCAGTCGGGGACAGGGAATAGGCAATCAGCCCCAGCATTTT.

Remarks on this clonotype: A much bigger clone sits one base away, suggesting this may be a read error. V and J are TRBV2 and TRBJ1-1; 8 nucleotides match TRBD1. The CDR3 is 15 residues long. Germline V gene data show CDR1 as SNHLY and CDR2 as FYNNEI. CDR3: CASGDPGQEDTEAFF. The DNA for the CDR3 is TGTGCCAGCGGTGACCCGGGACAGGAGGACACTGAAGCTTTCTTT.

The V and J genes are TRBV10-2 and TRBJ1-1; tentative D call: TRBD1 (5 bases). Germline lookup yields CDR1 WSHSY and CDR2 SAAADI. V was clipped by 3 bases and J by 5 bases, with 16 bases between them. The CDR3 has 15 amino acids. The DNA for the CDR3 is TGCGCCAGCAGTGATTTTTCGGGGCGAGGGACTGAAGCTTTCTTT. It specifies CASSDFSGRGTEAFF.

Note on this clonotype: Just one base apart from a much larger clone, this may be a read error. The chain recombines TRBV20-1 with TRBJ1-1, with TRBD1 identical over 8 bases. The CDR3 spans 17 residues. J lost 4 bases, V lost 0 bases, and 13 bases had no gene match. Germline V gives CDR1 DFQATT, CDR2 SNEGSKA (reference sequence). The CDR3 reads CSARDWEAGGACTEAFF. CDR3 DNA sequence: TGCAGTGCTAGAGATTGGGAGGCAGGGGGCGCGTGCACTGAAGCTTTCTTT.

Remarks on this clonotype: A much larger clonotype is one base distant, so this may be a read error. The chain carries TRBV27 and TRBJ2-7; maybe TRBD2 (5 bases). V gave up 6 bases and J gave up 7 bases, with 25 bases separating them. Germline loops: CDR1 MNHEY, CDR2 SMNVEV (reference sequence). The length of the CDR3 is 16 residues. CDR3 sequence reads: CASRLKAGNYVMEQYF. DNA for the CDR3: TGTGCCAGCAGGTTAAAGGCCGGGAACTACGTTATGGAGCAGTACTTC.

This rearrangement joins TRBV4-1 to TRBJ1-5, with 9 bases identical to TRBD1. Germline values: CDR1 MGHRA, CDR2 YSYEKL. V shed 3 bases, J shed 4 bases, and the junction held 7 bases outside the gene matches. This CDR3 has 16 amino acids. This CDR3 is CASSQIPGQGNQPQHF. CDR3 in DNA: TGCGCCAGCAGCCAGATCCCGGGACAGGGTAATCAGCCCCAGCATTTT.

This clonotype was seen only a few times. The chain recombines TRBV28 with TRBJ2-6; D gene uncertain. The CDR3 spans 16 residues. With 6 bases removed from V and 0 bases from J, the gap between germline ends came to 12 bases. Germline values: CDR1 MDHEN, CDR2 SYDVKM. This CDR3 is CASSIDGFSGANVLTF. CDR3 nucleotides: TGTGCCAGCAGCATTGACGGATTCTCTGGGGCCAACGTCCTGACTTTC.

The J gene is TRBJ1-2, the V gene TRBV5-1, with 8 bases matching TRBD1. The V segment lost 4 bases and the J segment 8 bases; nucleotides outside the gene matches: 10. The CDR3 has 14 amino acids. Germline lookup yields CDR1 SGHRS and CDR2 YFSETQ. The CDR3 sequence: CASSSEATGVGYTF. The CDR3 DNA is TGCGCCAGCAGCAGCGAAGCGACAGGGGTCGGCTACACCTTC.

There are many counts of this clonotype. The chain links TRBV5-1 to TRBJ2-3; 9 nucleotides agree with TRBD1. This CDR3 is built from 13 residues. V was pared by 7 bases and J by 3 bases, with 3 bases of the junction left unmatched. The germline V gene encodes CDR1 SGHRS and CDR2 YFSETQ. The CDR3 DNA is TGCGCCAGCTTCGGACAGGGGACAGATACGCAGTATTTT. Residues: CASFGQGTDTQYF.

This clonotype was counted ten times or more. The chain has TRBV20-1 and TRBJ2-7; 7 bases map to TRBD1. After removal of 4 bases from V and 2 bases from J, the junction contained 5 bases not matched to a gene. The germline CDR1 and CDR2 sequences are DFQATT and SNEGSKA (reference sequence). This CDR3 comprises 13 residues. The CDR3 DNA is TGCAGTGCTACCTGGGACAGCGCCTACGAGCAGTACTTC. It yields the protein CSATWDSAYEQYF.

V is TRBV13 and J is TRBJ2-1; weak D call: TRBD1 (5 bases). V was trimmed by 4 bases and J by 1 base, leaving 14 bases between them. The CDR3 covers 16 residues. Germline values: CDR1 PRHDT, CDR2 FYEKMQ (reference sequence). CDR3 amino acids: CASSSGGKGSYNEQFF. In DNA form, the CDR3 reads TGTGCCAGCAGCTCGGGTGGGAAGGGGTCCTACAATGAGCAGTTCTTC.

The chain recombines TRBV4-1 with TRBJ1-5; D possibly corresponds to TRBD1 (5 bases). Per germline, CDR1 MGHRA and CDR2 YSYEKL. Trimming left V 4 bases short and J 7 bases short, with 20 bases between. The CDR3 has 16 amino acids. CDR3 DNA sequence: TGCGCCAGCAGCCTGTCGGGCCTCGGGGGAAGCCAGCCCCAGCATTTT. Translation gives CASSLSGLGGSQPQHF.

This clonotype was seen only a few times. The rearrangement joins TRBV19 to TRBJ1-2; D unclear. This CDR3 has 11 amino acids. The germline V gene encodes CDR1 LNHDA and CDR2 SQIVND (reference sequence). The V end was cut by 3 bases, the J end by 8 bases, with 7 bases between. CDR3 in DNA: TGTGCCAGTAGTATTGTGGGCGGCTACACCTTC. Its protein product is CASSIVGGYTF.

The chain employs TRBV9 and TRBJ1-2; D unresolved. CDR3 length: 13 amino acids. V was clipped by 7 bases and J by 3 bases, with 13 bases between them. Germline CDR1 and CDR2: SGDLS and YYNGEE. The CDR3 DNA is TGTGCCAGCTCGACCGGGAGTGACTATGGCTACACCTTC. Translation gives CASSTGSDYGYTF.

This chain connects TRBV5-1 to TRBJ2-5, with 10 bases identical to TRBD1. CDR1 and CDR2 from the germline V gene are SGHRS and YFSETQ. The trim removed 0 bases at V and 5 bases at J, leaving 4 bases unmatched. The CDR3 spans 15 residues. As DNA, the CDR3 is TGCGCCAGCAGCTTGGAGGACAGGGGGTGGGAGACCCAGTACTTC. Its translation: CASSLEDRGWETQYF.

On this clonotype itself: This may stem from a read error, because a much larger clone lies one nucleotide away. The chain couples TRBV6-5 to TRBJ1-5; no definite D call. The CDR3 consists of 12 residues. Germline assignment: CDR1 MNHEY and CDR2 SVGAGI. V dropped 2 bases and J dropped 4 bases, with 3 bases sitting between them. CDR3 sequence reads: CASSYLNQPQHF. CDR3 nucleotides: TGTGCCAGCAGTTACCTTAATCAGCCCCAGCATTTT.

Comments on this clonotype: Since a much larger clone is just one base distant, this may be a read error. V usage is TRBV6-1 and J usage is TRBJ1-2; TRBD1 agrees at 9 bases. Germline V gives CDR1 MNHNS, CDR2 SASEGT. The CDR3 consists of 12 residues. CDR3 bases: TGTGTCAGCCTGGGACAGGGAATTGGCTACACCTTC. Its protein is CVSLGQGIGYTF.

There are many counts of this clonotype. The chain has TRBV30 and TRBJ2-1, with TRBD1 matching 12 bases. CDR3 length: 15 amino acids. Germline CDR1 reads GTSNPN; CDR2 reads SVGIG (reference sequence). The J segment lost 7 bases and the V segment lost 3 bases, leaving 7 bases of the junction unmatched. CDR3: CAWSLGQGAGNEQFF. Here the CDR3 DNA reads TGTGCCTGGAGCTTGGGACAGGGGGCAGGGAATGAGCAGTTCTTC.

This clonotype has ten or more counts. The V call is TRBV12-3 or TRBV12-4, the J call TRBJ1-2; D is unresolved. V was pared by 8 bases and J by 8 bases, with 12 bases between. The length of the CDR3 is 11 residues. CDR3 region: CASAWGVGYTF. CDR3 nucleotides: TGTGCCAGCGCATGGGGAGTCGGCTACACCTTC.

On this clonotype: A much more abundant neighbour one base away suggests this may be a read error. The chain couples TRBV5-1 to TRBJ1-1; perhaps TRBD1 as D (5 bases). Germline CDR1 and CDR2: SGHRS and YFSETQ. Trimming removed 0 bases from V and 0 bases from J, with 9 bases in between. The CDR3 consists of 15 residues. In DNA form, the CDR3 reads TGCGCCAGCAGCTTGGGACAGCCTTTGAACACTGAAGCTTTCTTT. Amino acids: CASSLGQPLNTEAFF.

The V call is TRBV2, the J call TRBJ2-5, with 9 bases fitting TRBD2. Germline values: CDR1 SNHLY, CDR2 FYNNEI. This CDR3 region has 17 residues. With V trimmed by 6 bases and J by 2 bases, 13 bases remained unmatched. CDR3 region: CASREPRLAVIQETQYF. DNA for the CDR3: TGTGCCAGCAGGGAACCGAGACTAGCGGTTATTCAAGAGACCCAGTACTTC.